This T cell receptor beta chain was observed in a study of lung T cells in sarcoidosis with Löfgren's syndrome. Many counts were recorded for this clonotype. MiXCR was run by TCRdb on the reads, yielding one entry per CDR3 protein. The sample gives 60,000 or so distinct CDR3 sequences, less than 25% of which show up once; less than 2.5% is in the top ten. The germline V gene encodes CDR1 DFQATT and CDR2 SNEGSKA (reference sequence). V shed 6 bases and J shed 3 bases, with 21 bases lying between them. This CDR3 comprises 15 residues. Sequencing used CD4+ T cells from PBMCs. The receptor was isolated from a human donor with sarcoidosis (Löfgren's syndrome or another form), or a control subject (not recorded which). V is TRBV20-1 and J is TRBJ2-7; D is undetermined. The CDR3 here is CSAIGLAGPRYEQYV. The CDR3 bases are TGCAGTGCCATCGGTTTGGCAGGACCACGCTACGAGCAGTACGTC.